Presented here are 26 T cell receptor beta chains from one specimen sequenced in a study of CD8 T cells in ankylosing spondylitis. Findings of the study overall: Within ankylosing spondylitis blood, a TCR beta motif made up of roughly eight highly homologous variants appeared to be characteristic.

From the 5' RACE reads, TCRdb called clonotypes with MiXCR, one entry per CDR3 protein. The sample carries some 700,000 distinct CDR3 sequences, over 15% recorded once. These receptors have no known antigen. Input material: blood, either unsorted or a sorted T cell fraction (not recorded which). The receptors here all came from a male donor with ankylosing spondylitis.

The chain is built from TRBV18 and TRBJ2-3; maybe TRBD1 (5 bases). V gave up 4 bases and J gave up 2 bases, with 28 bases separating them. CDR1 and CDR2 from the germline V gene are KGHSH and LQKENI. The CDR3 totals 20 residues. The CDR3 sequence is CASSLDPRRQGHRSTDTQYF. DNA of the CDR3: TGTGCCAGCTCACTCGACCCCCGTCGCCAGGGCCATAGGTCCACAGATACGCAGTATTTT.

This clonotype was detected only a few times. This rearrangement joins TRBV6-5 to TRBJ1-1; possibly TRBD1 for D (5 bases). Germline CDR1 is MNHEY and CDR2 is SVGAGI. The CDR3 sequence is 17 residues long. V was trimmed by 0 bases and J by 0 bases, leaving 14 bases between them. CDR3 coding DNA: TGTGCCAGCAGTTACTCAGCCAGGGCATTATTGAACACTGAAGCTTTCTTT. Translated, it gives CASSYSARALLNTEAFF.

This clonotype was observed a handful of times. The chain uses TRBV29-1 and TRBJ2-1; D is undetermined. From germline, CDR1 is SQVTM and CDR2 ANQGSEA. The length of the CDR3 is 14 residues. V was clipped by 7 bases and J by 3 bases, with 16 bases between them. CDR3 residues: CSAAGGGSYNEQFF. DNA for the CDR3: TGCAGCGCAGCCGGTGGCGGAAGCTACAATGAGCAGTTCTTC.

The chain joins TRBV5-1 to TRBJ2-2; D might be TRBD2 (7 bases). V lost 2 bases to trimming and J lost 4 bases, with 15 bases between them. CDR1 SGHRS and CDR2 YFSETQ come from the germline V gene. The CDR3 has 16 amino acids. The chain's CDR3 is CASSFFRGAVTGELFF. CDR3 DNA sequence: TGCGCCAGCAGCTTCTTCCGGGGGGCGGTCACCGGGGAGCTGTTTTTT.

This chain's CDR3 is CSVEVAGDSTDTQYF. The CDR3 DNA reads TGCAGCGTTGAAGTAGCGGGGGATAGCACAGATACGCAGTATTTT. V is TRBV29-1 and J is TRBJ2-3; 9 positions match TRBD2. V lost 1 base, J lost 0 bases, and 2 bases stayed unmatched. The length of the CDR3 is 15 residues. Germline V gene data show CDR1 as SQVTM and CDR2 as ANQGSEA.

The chain employs TRBV6-2 or TRBV6-3 and TRBJ1-6; D call uncertain. CDR1 MNHEY and CDR2 SVGEGT come from the germline V gene. V shed 1 base and J shed 7 bases, with 14 bases lying between them. The CDR3 is made up of 16 amino acids. In DNA, the CDR3 is TGTGCCAGCAGTTACTACGTCGGGATAGCGAATTCACCCCTCCACTTT. It is translated as CASSYYVGIANSPLHF.

There are a few counts of this clonotype. This chain links TRBV5-5 with TRBJ2-1, with 12 bases fitting TRBD2. Germline loops: CDR1 SGHKS, CDR2 YYEKEE (reference sequence). The junction had 4 bases not matched to a gene; V was cut back by 2 bases and J by 7 bases. CDR3 length: 15 amino acids. This CDR3 reads CASSFGLAGRNEQFF. For the CDR3, the DNA is TGTGCCAGCAGCTTCGGACTAGCGGGGCGGAATGAGCAGTTCTTC.

The V gene is TRBV25-1, the J gene TRBJ2-1; D may be TRBD2 (6 bases). Germline CDR1 MGHDK, CDR2 SYGVNS. CDR3 length: 12 amino acids. With 4 bases removed from V and 10 bases from J, the gap between germline ends came to 11 bases. CDR3 sequence (DNA): TGTGCCAGCAGTGGGGACTGGAGAGAGCAGTTCTTC. It encodes CASSGDWREQFF.

This clonotype was picked up a small number of times. Written as DNA, the CDR3 is TGTGCCAGCAGTTTAGACTTCCCAGGGGGCGGCACAGATACGCAGTATTTT. Protein product: CASSLDFPGGGTDTQYF. The rearrangement links TRBV27 to TRBJ2-3, with TRBD1 identical over 8 bases. V trimming: 2 bases; J trimming: 1 base; junction bases outside the gene matches: 8. The CDR3 has 17 residues. In germline, CDR1 is MNHEY, CDR2 SMNVEV (reference sequence).

This sequence joins TRBV6-1 and TRBJ1-1; D not certain. CDR1 and CDR2 (germline): MNHNS, SASEGT. The CDR3 runs to 13 residues. V was shortened by 5 bases and J by 4 bases, with 11 bases between the two germline ends. The CDR3 region has the DNA TGTGCCAGCAGTCGGTGGCAGACCACTGAAGCTTTCTTT. It encodes CASSRWQTTEAFF.

The chain employs TRBV7-2 and TRBJ2-3, with 7 bases aligning to TRBD2. The CDR3 has 15 residues. V lost 1 base, J lost 4 bases, and 5 bases stayed unmatched. Germline assignment: CDR1 SGHTA and CDR2 FQGNSA. DNA for the CDR3: TGTGCCAGCAGCTTAGATGGTCTAGCGGCAGATACGCAGTATTTT. Its translation is CASSLDGLAADTQYF.

This clonotype showed up just a few times. The rearrangement joins TRBV6-5 to TRBJ2-3; the match to TRBD1 covers 10 bases. J was trimmed by 1 base and V by 4 bases; bases with no gene match: 8. Germline V gene data show CDR1 as MNHEY and CDR2 as SVGAGI. The CDR3 consists of 17 residues. CDR3 sequence reads: CASSSTGGPEGTDTQYF. The CDR3 bases are TGTGCCAGCAGTTCGACAGGGGGCCCCGAGGGCACAGATACGCAGTATTTT.

This chain joins TRBV7-3 and TRBJ2-7; maybe TRBD2 (6 bases). V lost 0 bases to trimming and J lost 2 bases, with 11 bases between them. Germline CDR1 SGHTA, CDR2 FQGTGA. The CDR3 runs 15 residues. The chain's CDR3 is CASSLTSGGTYEQYF. The CDR3 DNA is TGTGCCAGCAGCTTAACATCAGGCGGGACCTACGAGCAGTACTTC. The full variable domain, completed using reference TRBV7-3 and TRBJ2-7, is GAGVSQTPSNKVTEKGKYVELRCDPISGHTALYWYRQSLGQGPEFLIYFQGTGAADDSGLPNDRFFAVRPEGSVSTLKIQRTERGDSAVYLCASSLTSGGTYEQYFGPGTRLTVT.

At least ten counts were recorded for this clonotype. The V gene is TRBV28, the J gene TRBJ1-5; D ambiguous. Germline CDR1 reads MDHEN; CDR2 reads SYDVKM. CDR3 length: 17 amino acids. The V end lost 5 bases, the J end lost 3 bases, and 20 bases lay between the germline ends. CDR3 residues: CASSPPPRVRSNQPQHF. In DNA, the CDR3 is TGTGCCAGCAGTCCCCCGCCGAGGGTGAGGTCCAATCAGCCCCAGCATTTT.

The chain links TRBV12-3 or TRBV12-4 to TRBJ1-6; 8 positions agree with TRBD1. The CDR3 has 13 amino acids. V dropped 8 bases and J dropped 5; count of bases not matched to a gene: 2. The CDR3: CASRQGNNSPLHF. In DNA form, the CDR3 reads TGTGCCAGCCGACAGGGGAATAATTCACCCCTCCACTTT.

The chain employs TRBV25-1 and TRBJ2-1, with D uncertain. Germline V gene sequence: CDR1 MGHDK, CDR2 SYGVNS. V gave up 7 bases and J gave up 4 bases, with 5 bases separating them. This CDR3 is built from 11 residues. CDR3 DNA sequence: TGTGCCAGCACACAGTACAATGAGCAGTTCTTC. This gives the protein CASTQYNEQFF.

This clonotype was seen a few times. As DNA, the CDR3 is TGTGCCAGCAGCCAACCACCGGGACAGGGGAGGAACACCGGGGAGCTGTTTTTT. It is translated as CASSQPPGQGRNTGELFF. The rearrangement links TRBV11-2 to TRBJ2-2; 10 bases align to TRBD1. Germline lookup yields CDR1 SGHAT and CDR2 FQNNGV. The CDR3 extends over 18 amino acids. V lost 5 bases, J lost 1 base, and 10 bases stayed unmatched. Full variable domain (remainder filled in from reference TRBV11-2 and TRBJ2-2): EAGVAQSPRYKIIEKRQSVAFWCNPISGHATLYWYQQILGQGPKLLIQFQNNGVVDDSQLPKDRFSAERLKGVDSTLKIQPAKLEDSAVYLCASSQPPGQGRNTGELFFGEGSRLTVL.

Here the CDR3 DNA reads TGTGCCTGGAGTCGGACATCCTACGAGCAGTACTTC. It encodes CAWSRTSYEQYF. V and J are TRBV30 and TRBJ2-7, with D maybe TRBD1 (5 bases). V gave up 2 bases and J gave up 1 base, with 6 bases separating them. CDR1 is GTSNPN, CDR2 SVGIG, per germline (reference sequence). This CDR3 spans 12 amino acids.

The chain couples TRBV3-1 to TRBJ1-5, with 9 bases identical to TRBD1. The junction had 7 bases not matched to a gene; V was cut back by 5 bases and J by 5 bases. The CDR3 totals 15 residues. Germline loops: CDR1 LGHDT, CDR2 YNNKEL (reference sequence). The CDR3 nucleotides are TGTGCCAGCAGCAGTCGCGGGACAGGGCATCAGCCCCAGCATTTT. Its translation is CASSSRGTGHQPQHF.

This chain connects TRBV7-9 to TRBJ2-7, with 7 bases aligning to TRBD1. The CDR3 has 14 residues. Germline-derived CDR1 and CDR2 are SEHNR and FQNEAQ (reference sequence). V gave up 5 bases and J gave up 5 bases; unmatched junction bases: 9. CDR3 protein: CASSPRQGSNEQYF. CDR3 nucleotide sequence: TGTGCCAGCAGCCCCCGACAGGGTTCCAACGAGCAGTACTTC.

This clonotype was picked up many times. The chain has TRBV4-3 and TRBJ2-3; unclear D gene. This CDR3 comprises 18 residues. Germline V gene sequence: CDR1 LGHNA, CDR2 YSLEER. Trimming cost V 4 bases and J 1 base, with 21 bases left between them. The CDR3 region is CASSPQKDVKGGTDTQYF. CDR3 nucleotides: TGCGCCAGCAGCCCCCAAAAAGACGTGAAGGGTGGCACAGATACGCAGTATTTT.

The chain joins TRBV29-1 to TRBJ1-2; D remains unclear. The germline V and J ends were trimmed by 0 bases and 8 bases, with 19 bases remaining between them. Germline V CDR1 and CDR2: SQVTM, ANQGSEA. The CDR3 sequence is 15 residues long. CDR3 in amino acids: CSVEDARGPAYGYTF. DNA for the CDR3: TGCAGCGTTGAAGATGCCCGCGGCCCGGCGTACGGCTACACCTTC.

This clonotype has just a few counts. V is TRBV7-9 and J is TRBJ1-5; tentatively, D is TRBD1 (5 bases). Germline CDR1 and CDR2: SEHNR and FQNEAQ (reference sequence). The CDR3 sequence is 16 residues long. Between the trimmed V and J ends, which lost 2 bases and 6 bases, there was a span of 17 bases. The CDR3 DNA reads as TGTGCCAGCAGCTTATACGGGGAAGGGGCCGGTCAGCCCCAGCATTTT. It is translated as CASSLYGEGAGQPQHF.

The chain uses TRBV20-1 and TRBJ2-1; possible D gene TRBD2, 7 bases. Germline CDR1 DFQATT, CDR2 SNEGSKA (reference sequence). This CDR3 has 13 amino acids. The CDR3 loop is CSPTAGANNEQFF. CDR3 bases: TGCAGCCCTACCGCGGGGGCTAACAATGAGCAGTTCTTC.

This sequence joins TRBV27 and TRBJ2-1; tentative D call: TRBD2 (5 bases). V lost 2 bases and J 7 bases, leaving 12 bases between the germline ends. The CDR3 sequence is 14 residues long. Germline assignment: CDR1 MNHEY and CDR2 SMNVEV (reference sequence). DNA of the CDR3: TGTGCCAGCAGTTTACTAGTCCGCGGGAATGAGCAGTTCTTC. Amino acids: CASSLLVRGNEQFF.

The chain links TRBV2 to TRBJ1-5; TRBD1 might be the D (5 bases). CDR1 is SNHLY, CDR2 FYNNEI, per germline. There are 18 residues in the CDR3. V lost 4 bases, J lost 0 bases, and 19 bases lay in between. The CDR3 spells CASSVRTDISLSNQPQHF. CDR3 coding DNA: TGTGCCAGCAGTGTACGAACGGACATTTCCCTTAGCAATCAGCCCCAGCATTTT.